These 13 T cell receptor beta chains were all obtained from the same sample, sequenced in a study of blood T cell repertoires in COVID-19 (dated by TCRdb to about 2020). Library preparation employed the immunoSEQ multiplex PCR assay. Here the immuneACCESS table is served through TCRdb, limited to in-frame sequences with V and J called. Missing clones are a known gap in these copies; in checked studies unresolved V genes cover under half, and the rest lacks a known reason. Recorded for this sample are 90,000 to 120,000 clones; about 89% of them occurred a single time. Roughly 0.88% of the sample goes to the ten largest clones. The sample comprised peripheral blood. The receptors here all came from a man aged 60 to 75 with acute or convalescent COVID-19.

The chain has TRBV7-3 and TRBJ2-7; 8 bases are a match to TRBD1. CDR1 is SGHTA, CDR2 FQGTGA, per germline. CDR3 length equals 13 residues. Trimming took 5 bases from V and 3 from J; bases not matched to a gene: 3. This CDR3 reads CASSIGQGYEQYV. The CDR3 DNA is TGTGCCAGCAGCATTGGACAGGGCTACGAGCAGTACGTC.

This sequence joins TRBV3-1 (or the pseudogene TRBV3-2) and TRBJ1-4, with D unclear. Germline V gene sequence: CDR1 LGHDT, CDR2 YNNKEL (reference sequence). V lost 3 bases to trimming and J lost 6 bases, with 11 bases between them. CDR3 size: 14 residues. The CDR3 coding sequence is TGTGCCAGCAGCCACCGCCTGAGGGATGAAAAACTGTTTTTT. The encoded protein is CASSHRLRDEKLFF.

The rearrangement uses TRBV4-2 and TRBJ1-4, with 10 positions matching TRBD1. The CDR3 sequence is 18 residues long. V was pared by 4 bases and J by 6 bases, with 14 bases of the junction left unmatched. Germline CDR1 is LGHNA and CDR2 is YNFKEQ. The CDR3 DNA reads TGTGCCAGCAGCCGCATTGACAGGGGGCGGTTTGCGGATGAAAAACTGTTTTTT. This sequence encodes CASSRIDRGRFADEKLFF.

The chain uses TRBV7-9 and TRBJ2-7, with D possibly being TRBD2 (7 bases). The CDR3 runs to 15 residues. V lost 4 bases, J lost 5 bases, and 18 bases lay in between. CDR1 is SEHNR and CDR2 is FQNEAQ in the germline V gene (reference sequence). CDR3 sequence: CASSSRGGPGHEQYF. The DNA of the CDR3 is TGTGCCAGCAGCTCGAGGGGGGGTCCCGGGCACGAGCAGTACTTC.

The table lists this clone with a count of one. CDR3 sequence: CASSKGQGAYEQYF. CDR3 bases: TGCGCCAGCAGTAAGGGACAGGGGGCCTACGAGCAGTACTTC. The V gene is TRBV5-1, the J gene TRBJ2-7; 11 bases are shared with TRBD1. This CDR3 is 14 amino acids long. The V gene end was trimmed by 5 bases and the J gene end by 2 bases; junction bases not matched to a gene: 3. Looked up from germline, CDR1 is SGHRS and CDR2 is YFSETQ.

The rearrangement joins TRBV19 to TRBJ1-4, with D perhaps matching TRBD1 (6 bases). The CDR3 totals 13 residues. Per germline, CDR1 LNHDA and CDR2 SQIVND (reference sequence). Trimming shortened V by 5 bases and J by 6 bases, and 10 bases separated the two germline ends. The DNA for the CDR3 is TGTGCCAGTAGTGGCAGGACAGATGAAAAACTGTTTTTT. Translating gives CASSGRTDEKLFF.

The chain recombines TRBV10-2 with TRBJ1-2; D not certain. V was shortened by 4 bases and J by 5 bases, with 11 bases between the two germline ends. Germline lookup yields CDR1 WSHSY and CDR2 SAAADI. This CDR3 contains 13 residues. The CDR3 region is CASSGSQKYGYTF. The CDR3 DNA reads as TGCGCCAGCAGTGGGTCACAGAAATATGGCTACACCTTC.

This sequence joins TRBV19 and TRBJ1-5, with a tentative D call TRBD1 (5 bases). Germline V gene data show CDR1 as LNHDA and CDR2 as SQIVND (reference sequence). The ends were cut back, 7 bases at V and 0 bases at J, with 16 bases in the middle. This CDR3 comprises 16 residues. DNA for the CDR3: TGTGCCAGTAAGATGGTAGGGGTCCTTAGCAATCAGCCCCAGCATTTT. It codes for CASKMVGVLSNQPQHF.

The gene calls are TRBV12-3 or TRBV12-4 and TRBJ1-1; D gene ambiguous. The V end was cut by 6 bases, the J end by 13 bases, with 18 bases between. The CDR3 is made up of 12 amino acids. CDR3 DNA sequence: TGTGCCAGCAGGTTTGGTGGAGGCGGCAGTTTCTTT. This codes for CASRFGGGGSFF.

This chain connects TRBV13 to TRBJ2-7, with D possibly matching TRBD2 (5 bases). The V gene's germline CDR1 is PRHDT and CDR2 FYEKMQ (reference sequence). V was trimmed by 5 bases and J by 7 bases, leaving 12 bases between them. There are 12 residues in the CDR3. This chain's CDR3 is CASSPRTGEQYV. The CDR3, as DNA: TGTGCCAGCAGCCCACGGACGGGGGAGCAGTACGTC.

The chain joins TRBV18 to TRBJ2-5, with TRBD1 matching 8 bases. Germline V gives CDR1 KGHSH, CDR2 LQKENI. The V and J ends lost 0 bases and 3 bases, in that order; junction bases with no gene match: 3. This CDR3 is built from 15 residues. The CDR3 sequence: CASSPPGGQEETQYF. The CDR3 DNA follows: TGTGCCAGCTCACCACCGGGGGGACAGGAAGAGACCCAGTACTTC.

The chain uses TRBV3-1 (or the pseudogene TRBV3-2) and TRBJ1-5, with 10 bases fitting TRBD1. Germline values: CDR1 LGHDT, CDR2 YNNKEL (reference sequence). With V trimmed by 5 bases and J by 0 bases, 4 bases remained unmatched. The CDR3 contains 16 residues. The CDR3 DNA sequence: TGTGCCAGCAGCATGGGGACAGGGGTTAGCAATCAGCCCCAGCATTTT. Its protein is CASSMGTGVSNQPQHF.

This chain uses TRBV6-6 with TRBJ2-5; tentative D call: TRBD1 (5 bases). Germline loops: CDR1 MNHNY, CDR2 SVGAGI (reference sequence). This CDR3 is built from 14 residues. Deletions cut 6 bases from V and 4 bases from J, with 15 bases between. In nucleotides, the CDR3 is TGTGCCAGCAGACCGGGCCAGGGCATAGAGACCCAGTACTTC. Amino acids: CASRPGQGIETQYF.